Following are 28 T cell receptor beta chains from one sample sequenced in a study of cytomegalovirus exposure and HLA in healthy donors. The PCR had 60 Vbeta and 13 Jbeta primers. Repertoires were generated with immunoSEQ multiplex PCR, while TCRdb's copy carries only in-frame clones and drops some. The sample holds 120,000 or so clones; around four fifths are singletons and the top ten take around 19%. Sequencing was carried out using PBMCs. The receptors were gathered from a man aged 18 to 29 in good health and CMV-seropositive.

CDR3 sequence: CASSPMGRGGMDEQFF. The DNA of the CDR3 is TGCGCCAGCAGCCCCATGGGGCGGGGGGGGATGGATGAGCAGTTCTTC. V and J are TRBV4-1 and TRBJ2-1; 9 bases fit TRBD2. Looked up from germline, CDR1 is MGHRA and CDR2 is YSYEKL. With 4 bases clipped from V and 8 bases from J, the junction kept 12 bases outside the gene matches. The CDR3 covers 16 residues.

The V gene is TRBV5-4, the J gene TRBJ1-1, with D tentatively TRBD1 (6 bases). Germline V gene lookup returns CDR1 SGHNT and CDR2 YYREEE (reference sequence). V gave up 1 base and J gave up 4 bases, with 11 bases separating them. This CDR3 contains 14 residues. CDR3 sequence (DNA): TGTGCCAGCAGCTTGATAGGACAGCGCACTGAAGCTTTCTTT. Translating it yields CASSLIGQRTEAFF.

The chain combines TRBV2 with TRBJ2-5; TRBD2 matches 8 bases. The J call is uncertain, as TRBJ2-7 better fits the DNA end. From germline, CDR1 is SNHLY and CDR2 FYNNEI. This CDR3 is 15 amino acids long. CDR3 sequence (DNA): TGTGCCAGCAGTGAAACCAGCGGGGGCTCCTACGAGCAGTACTTC. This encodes CASSETSGGSYEQYF.

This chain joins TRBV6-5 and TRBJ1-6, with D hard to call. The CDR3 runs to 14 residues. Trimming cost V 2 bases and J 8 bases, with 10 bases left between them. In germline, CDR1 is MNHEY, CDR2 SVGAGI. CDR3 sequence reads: CASSYGFSDSPLHF. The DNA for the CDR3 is TGTGCCAGCAGTTACGGCTTCTCAGATTCACCCCTCCACTTT.

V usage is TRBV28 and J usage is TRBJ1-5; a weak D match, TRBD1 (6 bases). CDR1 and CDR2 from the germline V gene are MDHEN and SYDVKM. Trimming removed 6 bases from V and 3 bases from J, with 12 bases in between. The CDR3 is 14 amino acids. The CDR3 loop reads CASSPDSFNQPQHF. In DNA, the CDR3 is TGTGCCAGCAGCCCGGACAGTTTCAATCAGCCCCAGCATTTT.

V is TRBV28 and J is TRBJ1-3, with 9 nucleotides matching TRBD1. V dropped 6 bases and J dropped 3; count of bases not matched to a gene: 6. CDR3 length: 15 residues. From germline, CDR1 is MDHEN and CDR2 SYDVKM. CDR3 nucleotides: TGTGCCAGCAGGCGGGACAGGGTATTTGGAAACACCATATATTTT. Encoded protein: CASRRDRVFGNTIYF.

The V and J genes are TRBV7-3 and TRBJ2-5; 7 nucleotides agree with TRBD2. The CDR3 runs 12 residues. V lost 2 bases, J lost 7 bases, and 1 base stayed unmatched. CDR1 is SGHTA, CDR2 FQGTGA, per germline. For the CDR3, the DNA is TGTGCCAGCAGCTTACCGGGAGGGACCCAGTACTTC. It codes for CASSLPGGTQYF.

The CDR3 nucleotides are TGTGCCTGGAGTGTACGGATACAGGGCACTGAAGCTTTCTTT. Translation gives CAWSVRIQGTEAFF. The chain uses TRBV30 and TRBJ1-1; tentative D call: TRBD1 (6 bases). V was clipped by 0 bases and J by 4 bases, with 12 bases between them. Germline V gene sequence: CDR1 GTSNPN, CDR2 SVGIG (reference sequence). The CDR3 has 14 amino acids.

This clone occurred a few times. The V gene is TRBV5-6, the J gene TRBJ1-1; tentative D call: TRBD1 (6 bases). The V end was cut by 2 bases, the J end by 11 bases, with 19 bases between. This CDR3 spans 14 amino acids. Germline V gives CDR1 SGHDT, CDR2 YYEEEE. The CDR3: CASSFSRTAVRAFF. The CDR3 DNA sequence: TGTGCCAGCAGCTTTTCGAGGACAGCGGTAAGGGCTTTCTTT.

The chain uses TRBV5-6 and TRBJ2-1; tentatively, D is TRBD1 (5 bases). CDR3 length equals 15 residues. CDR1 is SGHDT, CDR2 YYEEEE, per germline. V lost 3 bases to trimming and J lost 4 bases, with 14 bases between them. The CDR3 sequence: CASSSRRTPYNEQFF. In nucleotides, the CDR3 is TGTGCCAGCAGCTCACGACGGACACCTTACAATGAGCAGTTCTTC.

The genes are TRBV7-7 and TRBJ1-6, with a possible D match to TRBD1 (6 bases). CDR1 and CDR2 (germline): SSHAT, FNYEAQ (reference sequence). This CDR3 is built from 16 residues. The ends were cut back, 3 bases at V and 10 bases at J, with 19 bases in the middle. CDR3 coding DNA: TGTGCCAGCAGCTTTTGGGACAAAGTAGGAGGATCACCCCTCCACTTT. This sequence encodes CASSFWDKVGGSPLHF.

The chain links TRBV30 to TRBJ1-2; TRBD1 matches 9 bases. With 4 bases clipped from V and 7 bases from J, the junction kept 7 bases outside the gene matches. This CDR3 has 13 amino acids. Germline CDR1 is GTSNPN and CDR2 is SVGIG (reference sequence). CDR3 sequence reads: CAWKGQGFSGYTF. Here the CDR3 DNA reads TGTGCCTGGAAGGGACAGGGTTTCTCTGGCTACACCTTC.

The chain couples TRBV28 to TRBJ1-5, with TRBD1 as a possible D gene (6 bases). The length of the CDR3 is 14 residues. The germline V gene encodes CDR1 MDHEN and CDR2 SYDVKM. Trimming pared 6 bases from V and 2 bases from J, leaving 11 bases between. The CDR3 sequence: CASRLQGGNQPQHF. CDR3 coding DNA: TGTGCCAGCAGACTACAGGGAGGCAATCAGCCCCAGCATTTT.

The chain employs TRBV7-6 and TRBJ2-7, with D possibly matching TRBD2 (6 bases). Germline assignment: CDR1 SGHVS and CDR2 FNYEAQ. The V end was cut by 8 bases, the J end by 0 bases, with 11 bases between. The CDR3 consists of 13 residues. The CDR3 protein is CASDPGDSYEQYF. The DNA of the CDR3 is TGTGCCAGCGATCCGGGGGACTCCTACGAGCAGTACTTC.

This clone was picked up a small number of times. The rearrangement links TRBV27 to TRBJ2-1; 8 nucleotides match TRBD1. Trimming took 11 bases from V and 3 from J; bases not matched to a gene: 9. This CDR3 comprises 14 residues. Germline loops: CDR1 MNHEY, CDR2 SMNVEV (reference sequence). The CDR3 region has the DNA TGTGCCGTTTCATCCGGGACAGGCTACAATGAGCAGTTCTTC. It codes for CAVSSGTGYNEQFF.

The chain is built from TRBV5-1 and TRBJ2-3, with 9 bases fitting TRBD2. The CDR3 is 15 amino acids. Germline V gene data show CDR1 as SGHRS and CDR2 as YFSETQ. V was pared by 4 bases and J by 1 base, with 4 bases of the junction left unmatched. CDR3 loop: CASSPGGGGTDTQYF. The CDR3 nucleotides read TGCGCCAGCAGCCCGGGCGGGGGGGGCACAGATACGCAGTATTTT. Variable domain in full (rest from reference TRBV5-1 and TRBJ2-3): KAGVTQTPRYLIKTRGQQVTLSCSPISGHRSVSWYQQTPGQGLQFLFEYFSETQRNKGNFPGRFSGRQFSNSRSEMNVSTLELGDSALYLCASSPGGGGTDTQYFGPGTRLTVL.

The CDR3 spells CASSEQRGGIRTQYF. The DNA for the CDR3 is TGTGCCAGCAGCGAACAGAGGGGGGGAATTCGGACCCAGTACTTC. The chain couples TRBV5-4 to TRBJ2-5, with D tentatively TRBD2 (7 bases). Trimming took off 4 bases at V and 7 bases at J, with 20 bases between the two ends. This CDR3 spans 15 amino acids. The germline gives CDR1 SGHNT, CDR2 YYREEE (reference sequence).

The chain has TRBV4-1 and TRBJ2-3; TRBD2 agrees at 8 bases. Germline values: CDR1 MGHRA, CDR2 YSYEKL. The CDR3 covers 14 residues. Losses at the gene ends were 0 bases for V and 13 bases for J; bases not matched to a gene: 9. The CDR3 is CASSQDSSGGGKYF. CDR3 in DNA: TGCGCCAGCAGCCAAGATTCGAGCGGGGGCGGGAAGTATTTT.

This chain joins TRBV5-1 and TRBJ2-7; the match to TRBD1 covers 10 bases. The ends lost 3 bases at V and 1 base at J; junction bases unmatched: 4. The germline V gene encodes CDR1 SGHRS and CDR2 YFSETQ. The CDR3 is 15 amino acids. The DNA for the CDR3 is TGCGCCAGCAGCTGGGGGACAGGGGCTTCCTACGAGCAGTACTTC. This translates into CASSWGTGASYEQYF.

As DNA, the CDR3 is TGCGCCAGCAGTGGGGCTGGCAACTACGAGCAGTACTTC. It translates to CASSGAGNYEQYF. The V and J genes are TRBV10-1 and TRBJ2-7; D gene uncertain. The length of the CDR3 is 13 residues. Per germline, CDR1 WNHNN and CDR2 SYGVQD (reference sequence). Trimming shortened V by 4 bases and J by 3 bases, and 10 bases separated the two germline ends.

The CDR3 loop reads CASSLILTDGYTF. In DNA form, the CDR3 reads TGTGCCAGCAGCTTAATATTGACAGATGGCTACACCTTC. The rearrangement uses TRBV7-9 and TRBJ1-2, with D maybe TRBD1 (5 bases). Germline CDR1 and CDR2: SEHNR and FQNEAQ (reference sequence). CDR3 length: 13 amino acids. V was pared by 2 bases and J by 6 bases, with 10 bases between.

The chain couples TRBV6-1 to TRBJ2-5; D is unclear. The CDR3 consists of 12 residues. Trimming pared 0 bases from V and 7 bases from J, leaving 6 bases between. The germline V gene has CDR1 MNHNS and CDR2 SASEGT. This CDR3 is CASSEASSTQYF. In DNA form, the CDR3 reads TGTGCCAGCAGTGAAGCCTCCTCGACCCAGTACTTC.

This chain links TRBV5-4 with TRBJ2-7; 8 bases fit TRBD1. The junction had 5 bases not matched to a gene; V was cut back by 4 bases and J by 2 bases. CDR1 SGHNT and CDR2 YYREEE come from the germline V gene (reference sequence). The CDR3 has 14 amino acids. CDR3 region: CASSVGQDPYEQYF. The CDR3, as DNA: TGTGCCAGCAGCGTGGGACAGGACCCCTACGAGCAGTACTTC.

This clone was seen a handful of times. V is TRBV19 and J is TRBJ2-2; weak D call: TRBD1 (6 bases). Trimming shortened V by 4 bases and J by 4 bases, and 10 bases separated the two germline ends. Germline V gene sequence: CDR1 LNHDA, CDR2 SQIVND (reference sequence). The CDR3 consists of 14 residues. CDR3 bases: TGTGCCAGTAGTAGTCAGGGGAGCACCGGGGAGCTGTTTTTT. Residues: CASSSQGSTGELFF. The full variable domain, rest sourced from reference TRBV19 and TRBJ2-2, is DGGITQSPKYLFRKEGQNVTLSCEQNLNHDAMYWYRQDPGQGLRLIYYSQIVNDFQKGDIAEGYSVSREKKESFPLTVTSAQKNPTAFYLCASSSQGSTGELFFGEGSRLTVL.

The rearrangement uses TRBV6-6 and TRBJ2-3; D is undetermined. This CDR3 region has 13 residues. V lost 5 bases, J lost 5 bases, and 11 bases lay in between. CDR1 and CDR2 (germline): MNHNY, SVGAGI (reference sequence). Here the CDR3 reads CASSRRVGDTQYF. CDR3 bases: TGTGCCAGCAGTCGCCGGGTGGGAGATACGCAGTATTTT.

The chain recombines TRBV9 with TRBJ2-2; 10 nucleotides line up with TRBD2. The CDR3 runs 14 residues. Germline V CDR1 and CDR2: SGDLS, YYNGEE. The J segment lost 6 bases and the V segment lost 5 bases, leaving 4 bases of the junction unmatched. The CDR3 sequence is CASSPSGGSGELFF. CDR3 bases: TGTGCCAGCAGTCCTAGCGGGGGTTCCGGGGAGCTGTTTTTT.

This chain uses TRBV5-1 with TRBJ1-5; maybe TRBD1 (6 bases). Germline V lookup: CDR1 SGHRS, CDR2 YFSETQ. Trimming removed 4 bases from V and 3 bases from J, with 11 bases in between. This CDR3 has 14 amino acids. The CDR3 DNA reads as TGCGCCAGCAGCCTGACAGGTGACAATCAGCCCCAGCATTTT. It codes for CASSLTGDNQPQHF.

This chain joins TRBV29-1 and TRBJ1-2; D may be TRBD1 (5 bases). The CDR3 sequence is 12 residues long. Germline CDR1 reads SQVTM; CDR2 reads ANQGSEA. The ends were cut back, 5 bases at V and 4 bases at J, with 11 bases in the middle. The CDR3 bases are TGCAGCGTTTTTGCGGGGCTCTATGGCTACACCTTC. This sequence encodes CSVFAGLYGYTF.